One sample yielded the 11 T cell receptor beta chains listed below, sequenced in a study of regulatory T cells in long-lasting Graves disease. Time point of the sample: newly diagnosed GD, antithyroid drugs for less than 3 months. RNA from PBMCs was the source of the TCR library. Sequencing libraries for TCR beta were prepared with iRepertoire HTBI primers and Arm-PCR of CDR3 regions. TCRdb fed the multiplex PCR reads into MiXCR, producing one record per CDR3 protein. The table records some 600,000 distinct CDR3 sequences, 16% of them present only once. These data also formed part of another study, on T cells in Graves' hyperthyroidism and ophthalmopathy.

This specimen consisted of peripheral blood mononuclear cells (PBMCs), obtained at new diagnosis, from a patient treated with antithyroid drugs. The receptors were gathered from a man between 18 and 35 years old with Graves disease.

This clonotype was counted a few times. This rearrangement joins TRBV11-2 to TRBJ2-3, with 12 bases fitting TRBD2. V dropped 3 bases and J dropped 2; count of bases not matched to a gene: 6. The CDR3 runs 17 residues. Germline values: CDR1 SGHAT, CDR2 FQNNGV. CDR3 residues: CASSLKLAGGSTDTQYF. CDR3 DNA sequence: TGTGCCAGCAGCTTGAAACTAGCGGGAGGATCCACAGATACGCAGTATTTT.

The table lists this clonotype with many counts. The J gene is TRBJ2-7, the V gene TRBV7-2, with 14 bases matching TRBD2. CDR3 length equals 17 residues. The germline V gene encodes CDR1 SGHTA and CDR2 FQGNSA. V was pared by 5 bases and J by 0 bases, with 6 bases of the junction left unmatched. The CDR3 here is CASSPRGTSGSSYEQYF. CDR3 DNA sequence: TGTGCCAGCAGCCCCCGAGGGACTAGCGGGAGCTCCTACGAGCAGTACTTC.

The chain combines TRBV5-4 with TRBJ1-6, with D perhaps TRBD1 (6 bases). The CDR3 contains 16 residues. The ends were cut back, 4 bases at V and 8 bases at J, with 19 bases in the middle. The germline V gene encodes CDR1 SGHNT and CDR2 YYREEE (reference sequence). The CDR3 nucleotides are TGTGCCAGCAGCAAAATATCCGGGACAATGGATTCACCCCTCCACTTT. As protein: CASSKISGTMDSPLHF.

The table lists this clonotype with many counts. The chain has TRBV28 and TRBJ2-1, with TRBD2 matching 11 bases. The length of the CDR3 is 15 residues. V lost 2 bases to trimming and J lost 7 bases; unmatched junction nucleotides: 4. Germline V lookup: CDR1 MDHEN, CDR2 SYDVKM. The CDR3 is CASSLISGRANEQFF. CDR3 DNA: TGTGCCAGCAGTTTAATTAGCGGGAGGGCGAATGAGCAGTTCTTC.

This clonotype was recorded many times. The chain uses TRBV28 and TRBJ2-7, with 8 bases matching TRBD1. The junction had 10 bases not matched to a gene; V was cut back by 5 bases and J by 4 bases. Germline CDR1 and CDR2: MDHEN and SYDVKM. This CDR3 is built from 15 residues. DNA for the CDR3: TGTGCCAGCAGTACCTCAGGGGGCGGAGTATACGAGCAGTACTTC. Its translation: CASSTSGGGVYEQYF.

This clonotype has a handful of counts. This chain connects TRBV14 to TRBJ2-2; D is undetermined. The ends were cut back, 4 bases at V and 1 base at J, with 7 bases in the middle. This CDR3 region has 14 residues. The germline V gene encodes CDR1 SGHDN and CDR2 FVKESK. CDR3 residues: CASSPYLNTGELFF. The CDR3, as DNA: TGTGCCAGCAGCCCCTACCTGAACACCGGGGAGCTGTTTTTT.

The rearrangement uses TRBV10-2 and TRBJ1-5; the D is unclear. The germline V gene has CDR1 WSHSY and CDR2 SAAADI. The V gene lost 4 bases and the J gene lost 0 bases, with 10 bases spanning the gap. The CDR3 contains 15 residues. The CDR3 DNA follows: TGCGCCAGCAGTGTGGTTGGTAATAGCAATCAGCCCCAGCATTTT. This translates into CASSVVGNSNQPQHF.

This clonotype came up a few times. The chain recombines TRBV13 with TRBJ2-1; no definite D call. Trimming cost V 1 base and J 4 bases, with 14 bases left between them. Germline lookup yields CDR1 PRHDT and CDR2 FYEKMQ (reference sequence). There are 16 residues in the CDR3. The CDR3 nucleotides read TGTGCCAGCAGCTTAGTTAGGCAGACGATATACAATGAGCAGTTCTTC. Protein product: CASSLVRQTIYNEQFF.

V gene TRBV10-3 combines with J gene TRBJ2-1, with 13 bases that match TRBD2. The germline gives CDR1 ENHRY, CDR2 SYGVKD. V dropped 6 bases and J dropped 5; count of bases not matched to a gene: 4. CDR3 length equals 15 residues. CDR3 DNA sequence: TGTGCCATCAGCGGGACTAGCGGGATCAACAATGAGCAGTTCTTC. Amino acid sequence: CAISGTSGINNEQFF.

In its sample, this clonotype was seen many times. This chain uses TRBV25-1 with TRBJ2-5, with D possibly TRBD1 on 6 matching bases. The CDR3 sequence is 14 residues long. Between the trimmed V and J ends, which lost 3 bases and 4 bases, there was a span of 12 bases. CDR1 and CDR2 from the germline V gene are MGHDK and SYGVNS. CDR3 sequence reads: CASSDRGASETQYF. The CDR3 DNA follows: TGTGCCAGCAGTGACAGGGGTGCATCAGAGACCCAGTACTTC.

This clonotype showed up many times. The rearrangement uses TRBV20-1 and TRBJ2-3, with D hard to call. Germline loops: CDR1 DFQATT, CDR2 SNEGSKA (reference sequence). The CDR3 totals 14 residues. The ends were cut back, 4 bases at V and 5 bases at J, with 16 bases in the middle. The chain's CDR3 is CSAIPPGWVDTQYF. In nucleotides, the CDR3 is TGCAGTGCTATCCCTCCCGGTTGGGTAGATACGCAGTATTTT.